This is a list of T cell receptor beta chains from one sample in a study of blood T cell repertoires in COVID-19. Produced via immunoSEQ multiplex PCR; TCRdb's table is partial and in-frame only. The profile shows 150,000 to 200,000 clones, approximately 90% of them singletons. Sequenced: peripheral blood. Receptors were obtained from a young man with COVID-19, enrolled during active disease. Both conserved end residues are part of each CDR3. D genes are given only for firm matches. Size tells how often a clone was seen (once, few, many) or the class of an expanded clone, and some rows leave it out.

clone_size: NA; d_call: NA; v_call: TRBV6-6; j_call: TRBJ2-7; cdr3_length: 12; cdr3_aa: CASSNRGDEQYF; cdr3_nt: TGTGCCAGCAGTAATCGGGGAGACGAGCAGTACTTC
clone_size: NA; d_call: TRBD1; v_call: TRBV5-1; j_call: TRBJ1-1; cdr3_length: 15; cdr3_aa: CASSVRGQMNTEAFF; cdr3_nt: TGCGCCAGCAGCGTCAGGGGACAGATGAACACTGAAGCTTTCTTT
clone_size: NA; d_call: TRBD2; v_call: TRBV15; j_call: TRBJ2-2; cdr3_length: 15; cdr3_aa: CATSRLAGGAGELFF; cdr3_nt: TGTGCCACCAGCAGGCTAGCGGGGGGGGCCGGGGAGCTGTTTTTT
clone_size: NA; d_call: TRBD1; v_call: TRBV15; j_call: TRBJ2-3; cdr3_length: 16; cdr3_aa: CATSSPDRGPTDTQYF; cdr3_nt: TGTGCCACCAGCAGCCCGGACAGGGGGCCAACAGATACGCAGTATTTT
clone_size: NA; d_call: TRBD1; v_call: TRBV5-8; j_call: TRBJ1-3; cdr3_length: 16; cdr3_aa: CASSTGQGASGNTIYF; cdr3_nt: TGTGCCAGCAGCACCGGACAGGGGGCTTCTGGAAACACCATATATTTT
clone_size: many; d_call: NA; v_call: TRBV28; j_call: TRBJ2-1; cdr3_length: 17; cdr3_aa: CASSFPSAGTSYNEQFF; cdr3_nt: TGTGCCAGCAGTTTCCCGAGTGCGGGAACCTCCTACAATGAGCAGTTCTTC
clone_size: NA; d_call: NA; v_call: TRBV5-5; j_call: TRBJ1-1; cdr3_length: 13; cdr3_aa: CASSLQGNTEAFF; cdr3_nt: TGTGCCAGCAGCCTACAGGGGAACACTGAAGCTTTCTTT
clone_size: NA; d_call: NA; v_call: TRBV7-3; j_call: TRBJ1-1; cdr3_length: 15; cdr3_aa: CASSLNSVVGSEAFF; cdr3_nt: TGTGCCAGCAGCTTAAATTCAGTCGTAGGGAGTGAAGCTTTCTTT
clone_size: NA; d_call: TRBD1; v_call: TRBV2; j_call: TRBJ1-2; cdr3_length: 13; cdr3_aa: CASSRQGGYGYTF; cdr3_nt: TGTGCCAGCAGTAGACAGGGAGGCTATGGCTACACCTTC
clone_size: NA; d_call: NA; v_call: TRBV2; j_call: TRBJ2-7; cdr3_length: 12; cdr3_aa: CASRDDRDEQYF; cdr3_nt: TGTGCCAGCAGGGACGACAGAGACGAGCAGTACTTC
clone_size: NA; d_call: TRBD1; v_call: TRBV28; j_call: TRBJ2-1; cdr3_length: 15; cdr3_aa: CASSRGGGSNNEQFF; cdr3_nt: TGTGCCAGCAGCAGAGGGGGCGGATCGAACAATGAGCAGTTCTTC
clone_size: NA; d_call: TRBD2; v_call: TRBV6-1; j_call: TRBJ2-1; cdr3_length: 16; cdr3_aa: CASSDFSGGFYNEQFF; cdr3_nt: TGTGCCAGCAGTGATTTTAGCGGGGGATTCTACAATGAGCAGTTCTTC
clone_size: NA; d_call: TRBD1; v_call: TRBV5-1; j_call: TRBJ2-1; cdr3_length: 15; cdr3_aa: CASSFGQGNYNEQFF; cdr3_nt: TGCGCCAGCAGCTTTGGACAGGGGAACTACAATGAGCAGTTCTTC
clone_size: NA; d_call: TRBD2; v_call: TRBV6-5; j_call: TRBJ2-3; cdr3_length: 13; cdr3_aa: CASQAGGRDTQYF; cdr3_nt: TGTGCCAGCCAGGCCGGGGGGAGGGATACGCAGTATTTT
clone_size: NA; d_call: NA; v_call: TRBV2; j_call: TRBJ1-4; cdr3_length: 15; cdr3_aa: CASWLEAATNEKLFF; cdr3_nt: TGTGCCAGCTGGTTAGAGGCTGCAACTAATGAAAAACTGTTTTTT
clone_size: NA; d_call: TRBD2; v_call: TRBV5-1; j_call: TRBJ2-3; cdr3_length: 15; cdr3_aa: CASSQRGSGTDTQYF; cdr3_nt: TGCGCCAGCAGCCAGCGGGGTTCAGGCACAGATACGCAGTATTTT
clone_size: NA; d_call: TRBD2; v_call: TRBV28; j_call: TRBJ2-7; cdr3_length: 16; cdr3_aa: CASSLGESSGVYEQYF; cdr3_nt: TGTGCCAGCAGTTTGGGAGAGTCTAGCGGGGTATACGAGCAGTACTTC
clone_size: few; d_call: TRBD1; v_call: TRBV7-3; j_call: TRBJ1-1; cdr3_length: 14; cdr3_aa: CASSPSAGGTEAFF; cdr3_nt: TGTGCCAGCAGCCCCTCCGCAGGGGGCACTGAAGCTTTCTTT
clone_size: NA; d_call: NA; v_call: TRBV7-9; j_call: TRBJ1-1; cdr3_length: 16; cdr3_aa: CASSPPRRGADTEAFF; cdr3_nt: TGTGCCAGCAGCCCCCCTAGACGGGGGGCGGACACTGAAGCTTTCTTT
clone_size: NA; d_call: TRBD1; v_call: TRBV9; j_call: TRBJ1-4; cdr3_length: 16; cdr3_aa: CASSVATGGANEKLFF; cdr3_nt: TGTGCCAGCAGCGTAGCGACAGGGGGGGCTAATGAAAAACTGTTTTTT
clone_size: NA; d_call: TRBD1; v_call: TRBV9; j_call: TRBJ1-2; cdr3_length: 16; cdr3_aa: CASSVASQGANYGYTF; cdr3_nt: TGTGCCAGCAGCGTAGCTTCGCAGGGGGCTAACTATGGCTACACCTTC
clone_size: NA; d_call: NA; v_call: TRBV21-1; j_call: TRBJ1-1; cdr3_length: 19; cdr3_aa: CASSRTTGLTQPENTEAFF; cdr3_nt: TGTGCCAGCAGCAGAACGACTGGCCTGACTCAGCCCGAGAACACTGAAGCTTTCTTT
clone_size: NA; d_call: NA; v_call: TRBV7-9; j_call: TRBJ2-7; cdr3_length: 15; cdr3_aa: CASSLPGQGSYEQYF; cdr3_nt: TGTGCCAGCAGCTTACCCGGACAAGGATCCTACGAGCAGTACTTC
clone_size: NA; d_call: TRBD1; v_call: TRBV4-1; j_call: TRBJ2-1; cdr3_length: 19; cdr3_aa: CASSQSSTGAPPPQGEQFF; cdr3_nt: TGCGCCAGCAGCCAAAGCTCGACAGGGGCGCCTCCCCCCCAAGGGGAGCAGTTCTTC